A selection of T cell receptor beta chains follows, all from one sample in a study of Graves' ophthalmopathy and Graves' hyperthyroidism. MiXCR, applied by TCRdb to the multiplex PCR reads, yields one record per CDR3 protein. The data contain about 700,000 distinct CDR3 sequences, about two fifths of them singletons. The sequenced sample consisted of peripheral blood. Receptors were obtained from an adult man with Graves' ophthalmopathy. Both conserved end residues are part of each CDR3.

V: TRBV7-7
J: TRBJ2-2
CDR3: CASSLEPGQTNTGELFF

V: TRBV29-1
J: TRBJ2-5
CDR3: CSSGTGETQYF

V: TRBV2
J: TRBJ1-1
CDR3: CASSDGEAFAEAFF

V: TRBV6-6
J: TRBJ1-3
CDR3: CASSYQRTGGHTIYF

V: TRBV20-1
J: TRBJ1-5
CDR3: CSAGNSNQPQHF

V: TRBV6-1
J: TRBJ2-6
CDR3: CASSAISGANVLAF

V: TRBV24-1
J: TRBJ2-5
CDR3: CATSDDRGLWETQYF

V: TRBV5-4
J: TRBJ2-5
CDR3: CASSPLAGGPETQYF

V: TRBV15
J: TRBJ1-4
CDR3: CAASSLAGTTGEKLFF

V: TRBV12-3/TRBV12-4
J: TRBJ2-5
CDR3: CASSLRISETQYF

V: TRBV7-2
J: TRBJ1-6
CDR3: CASSLRDPGGSPLHF

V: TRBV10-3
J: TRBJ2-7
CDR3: CAIEGQVAKGQYF

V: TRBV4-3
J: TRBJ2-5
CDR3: CASSQSGTGAETQYF

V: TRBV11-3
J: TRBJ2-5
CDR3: CASSLVATGETQYF

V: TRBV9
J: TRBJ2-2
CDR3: CASSQDPSGVDGELFF

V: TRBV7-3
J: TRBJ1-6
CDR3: CASSPGGGNYNSPLHF

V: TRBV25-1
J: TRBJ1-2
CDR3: CASSDPGTGAGYTF

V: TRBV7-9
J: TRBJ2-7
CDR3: CASSASYNRGEQYF

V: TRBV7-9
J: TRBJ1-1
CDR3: CASSQELGAPPEAFF

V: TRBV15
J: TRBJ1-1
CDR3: CATSSSRGAFF

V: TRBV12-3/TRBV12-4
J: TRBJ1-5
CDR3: CASRVQELGNQPQHF

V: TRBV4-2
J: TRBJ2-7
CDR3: CASSQEVEGGYEQCF

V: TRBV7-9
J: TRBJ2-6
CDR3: CASSLGAEANVLTF

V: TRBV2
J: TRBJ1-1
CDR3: CASQGALEAFF

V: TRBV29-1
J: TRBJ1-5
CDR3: CSVEVGPGGINQPQHF

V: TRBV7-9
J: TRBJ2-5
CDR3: CASSAVAGGRETQYF

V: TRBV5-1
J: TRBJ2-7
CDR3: CASRPSGGYEQYF